This T cell receptor (beta chain) comes out of a study of CXCR3-negative and CXCR3-positive naive CD8 T cells. Regarding the study as a whole: Naive subsets expressed similar surface CD5; TRB CDR3 features served to infer TCR strength.

UMI-labeled 5' RACE yielded the TRB cDNA libraries. For each CDR3 protein, TCRdb gives one entry from its re-call of the 5' RACE reads, without DNA. The listing contains roughly 89,000 distinct CDR3 sequences. CD8+ T cell subsets were each sorted in triplicate, about 300,000 cells apiece. Naive CD8+ T cells carried a CD45RO-CCR7+CD27+CD95- phenotype. There are 16 residues in the CDR3. With regard to this clonotype: Its antigen is undetermined.

The sequence was collected from a human donor in good health. Some clones in this sample may be carry-over from other donors' samples. V usage is TRBV23-1 and J usage is TRBJ2-5; TCRdb indicates TRBD1, and absent DNA this call remains unverified. TRBV23-1 is assigned to the ORF class and has an uncertain function. The sample was naive CXCR3- CD8+ T cells from blood. Subset: CD45RO-CCR7+CD27+CD95- naive CD8+ T cells lacking CXCR3 (TNR3-). The CDR3 protein is CASSLTDRGDQETQYF.